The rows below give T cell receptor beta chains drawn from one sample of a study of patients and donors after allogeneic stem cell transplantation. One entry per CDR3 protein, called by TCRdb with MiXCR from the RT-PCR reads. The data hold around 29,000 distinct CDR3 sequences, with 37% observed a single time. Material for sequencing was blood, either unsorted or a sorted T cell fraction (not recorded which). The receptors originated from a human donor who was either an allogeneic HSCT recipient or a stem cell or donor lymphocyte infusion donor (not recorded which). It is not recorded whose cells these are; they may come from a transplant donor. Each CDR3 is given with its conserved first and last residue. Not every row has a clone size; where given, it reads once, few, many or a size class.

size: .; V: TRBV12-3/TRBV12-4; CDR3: CASSQGHHNSPLHF
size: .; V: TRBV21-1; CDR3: CASRSGEMIIEPQHF
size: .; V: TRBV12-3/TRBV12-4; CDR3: CASSVTTGIEFAFF
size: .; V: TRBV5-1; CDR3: CASSLGLESGELFF
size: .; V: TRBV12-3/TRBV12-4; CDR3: CASSLVRDTQYF
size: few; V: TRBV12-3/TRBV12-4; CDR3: CASTTDRGGWYSNQPQHF
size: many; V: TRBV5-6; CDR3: CASSPGQGYNQPQHF
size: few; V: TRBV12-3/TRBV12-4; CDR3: CASSPSEVPQHF
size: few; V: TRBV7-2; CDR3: CASSLAASSYNEQFF
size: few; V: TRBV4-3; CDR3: CASSQGRSSGNTIYF
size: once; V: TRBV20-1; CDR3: CSARPNGGFSGNTIYF
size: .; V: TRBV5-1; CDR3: CASSFHQGGRTEAFF
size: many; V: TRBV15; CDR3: CATSRERVGAYGYTF
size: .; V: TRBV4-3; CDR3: CASSQDSGRGWNEQFF
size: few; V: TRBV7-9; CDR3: CASSLAGADTQYF
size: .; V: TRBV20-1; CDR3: CSARQGTDYGYTF
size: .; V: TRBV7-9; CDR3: CASGTSRLPNTEAFF
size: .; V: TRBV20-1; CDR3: CSARDYGTPGNEQFF
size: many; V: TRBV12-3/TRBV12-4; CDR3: CASSPRYTEAFF
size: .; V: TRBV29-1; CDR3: CSVAQVHEQYF
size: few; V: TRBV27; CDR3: CASSLSVAAGNTIYF
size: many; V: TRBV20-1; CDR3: CSAREGNYGYTF
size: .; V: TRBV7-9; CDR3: CASSSRQEPNYGYTF
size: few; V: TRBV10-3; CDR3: CAISVPWGELFF
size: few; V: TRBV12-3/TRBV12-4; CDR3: CASIKQGLTTGELFF
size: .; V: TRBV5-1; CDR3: CASSLMVPTNTEAFF
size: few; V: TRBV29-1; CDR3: CSVCEGLTTEAFF
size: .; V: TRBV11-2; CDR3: CASSPRLAGEANTGELFF
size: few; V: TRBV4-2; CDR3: CASSQVARTGRGGLNTEAFF
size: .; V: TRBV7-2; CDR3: CASSLEDRELPLHF
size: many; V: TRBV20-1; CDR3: CSARDQGYYNEQFF
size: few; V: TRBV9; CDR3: CASSGGPPSGINSPLHF